This T cell receptor beta chain originates from a study of T cells in Graves' hyperthyroidism and ophthalmopathy. RNA transcripts provided the source from which TCR beta CDR3 regions were amplified. The TCR CDR3 was amplified in a first-round RT-PCR using the HTBI primer set. Each CDR3 protein gets one entry after TCRdb re-called the multiplex PCR reads with MiXCR. Of about 340,000 distinct CDR3 sequences in the sample, 15% to 20% are singletons; the top ten hold 45% to 55%. This CDR3 region has 18 residues. Germline CDR1 reads MDHEN; CDR2 reads SYDVKM. V was clipped by 1 base and J by 4 bases; unmatched bases: 11. PBMCs came from roughly 10 ml fresh peripheral blood.

The receptor was derived from a woman aged 45-59 years with Graves' hyperthyroidism. The chain is built from TRBV28 and TRBJ1-2; TRBD1 matches at 11 bases. The sample consisted of blood. Here the CDR3 reads CASSLSLLGTGGGYGYTF. CDR3 DNA: TGTGCCAGCAGTTTATCCCTTCTCGGGACAGGGGGTGGCTATGGCTACACCTTC.